Described below is a single T cell receptor (beta chain) sequence and its context. The protocol was immunoSEQ multiplex PCR, while the TCRdb copy is restricted to in-frame clones and leaves out a portion. In the table there are about 74,000 clones, 80% to 85% of which are singletons. The data originate from a study of PD-L1 blockade in urothelial cancer. Germline CDR1 and CDR2: SGDLS and YYNGEE. V was shortened by 2 bases and J by 0 bases, with 10 bases between the two germline ends. The CDR3 extends over 15 amino acids. The sequence was obtained from a man in his sixties or seventies with urothelial cancer. The V gene is TRBV9, the J gene TRBJ2-3; weak D call: TRBD2 (6 bases). This specimen consisted of PBMCs, obtained around atezolizumab (anti-PD-L1) treatment. CDR3: CASSVASVSTDTQYF. CDR3 in DNA: TGTGCCAGCAGCGTTGCTAGCGTGAGCACAGATACGCAGTATTTT. Supplemented by reference TRBV9 and TRBJ2-3, the full variable domain reads DSGVTQTPKHLITATGQRVTLRCSPRSGDLSVYWYQQSLDQGLQFLIQYYNGEERAKGNILERFSAQQFPDLHSELNLSSLELGDSALYFCASSVASVSTDTQYFGPGTRLTVL.